This TCR beta chain originates from a study of cytomegalovirus exposure and HLA in healthy donors. Primers: 60 Vbeta forward and 13 Jbeta reverse. Sequenced by immunoSEQ multiplex PCR; TCRdb stores in-frame clones only, minus some. In the table there are about 60,000 clones, around three quarters of which are singletons. The V gene lost 6 bases and the J gene lost 5 bases, with 16 bases spanning the gap. The CDR3 is 14 residues long. Germline values: CDR1 MGHDK, CDR2 SYGVNS. Healthy bone marrow donors formed the donor group. As for this clone: Its antigen is unidentified.

Notes on the study in general: Near-uniform donor sequencing depth was presumed by presence/absence analyses. Generally TCR sequences proved uncommon, though certain public TCRs appeared in numerous donors.

The specimen sequenced was PBMCs. This chain joins TRBV25-1 and TRBJ1-1, with D perhaps matching TRBD1 (6 bases). The clonotype originates from a woman in her sixties or seventies in good health and CMV-seropositive. The CDR3 loop is CASRVAGGETEAFF. DNA for the CDR3: TGTGCCAGCAGGGTGGCGGGGGGCGAGACTGAAGCTTTCTTT.